The T cell receptor (beta chain) under discussion was sequenced for a study of cytotoxic CD8 clonotypes in ibrutinib-treated CLL. Study in general: Researchers reported ten to twelve relapsed/refractory and some 14 treatment-naive patients, 17 of them IGHV unmutated.

Measured with immunoSEQ multiplex PCR; TCRdb has only the in-frame clones, and not every one. The profile shows 100,000 to 150,000 clones, around 85% of them singletons. Germline V lookup: CDR1 MDHEN, CDR2 SYDVKM. The ends were cut back, 7 bases at V and 11 bases at J, with 14 bases in the middle. The CDR3 length is 11 residues. The gene calls are TRBV28 and TRBJ1-2; no clear D gene. The source material was PBMCs, sampled after 24 months of ibrutinib treatment. The receptor was derived from a human donor with chronic lymphocytic leukemia. CDR3 in amino acids: CASTLREVYTF. The CDR3 DNA reads TGTGCCAGCACTCTGAGGGAGGTTTACACCTTC.